This is a list of T cell receptor beta chains from one sample in a study of memory CD4+ T cells and cytomegalovirus serostatus. The assay was immunoSEQ multiplex PCR, and TCRdb's table has in-frame clones only and misses some. The sample has some 50,000 clones; 77% are singletons. The sample comprised memory CD4+ T cells from blood. The receptors shown here come from an adult in good health and CMV-seronegative. The conserved cysteine and the conserved F or W are not part of the CDR3 here. The D gene is left open where the match is weak.

TRBJ1-4 12 NA TRBV18 ASSASSGGAKLF
TRBJ2-1 11 TRBD2 TRBV29-1 SVKAGGLNEQF
TRBJ2-3 14 NA TRBV9 ASSALGRGDTDTQY
TRBJ1-1 13 NA TRBV5-6 ASSLGWAPRTEAF
TRBJ1-1 15 NA TRBV10-3 ASSSYDNRRGNTEAF
TRBJ1-2 12 NA TRBV6-5 ASSSPRTAYGYT
TRBJ2-5 12 TRBD2 TRBV4-2 ASSSGGVGETQY
TRBJ2-2 15 NA TRBV4-1 ASSQDRGRTNTGELF
TRBJ1-6 13 TRBD1 TRBV19 ASSRQQGVGSPLH
TRBJ2-3 14 TRBD1 TRBV7-2 ASSLASGTGTDTQY
TRBJ2-7 11 TRBD1 TRBV6-1 ASSGDRGNEQY
TRBJ2-1 14 NA TRBV21-1 ASSKAAGGAYNEQF
TRBJ1-4 12 NA TRBV7-2 ASSLGRAREKLF
TRBJ2-3 13 TRBD2 TRBV10-3 ATSGLAGMADTQY
TRBJ1-3 15 TRBD1 TRBV7-2 ASSLVGTAASGNTIY
TRBJ1-1 12 NA TRBV6-4 ASSEWGGKTEAF
TRBJ2-1 13 TRBD2 TRBV18 ASSPPGLSYNEQF
TRBJ2-3 11 NA TRBV7-3 ASSLDSTDTQY
TRBJ2-3 9 NA TRBV20-1 SARSSDTQY
TRBJ2-7 12 NA TRBV18 ASSPEVGSNEQY
TRBJ2-7 12 TRBD1 TRBV18 ASSPRTGEGEQY
TRBJ2-7 11 NA TRBV5-1 ASSLTGSYEQY
TRBJ2-4 12 NA TRBV19 ASSILGETNIQY
TRBJ2-5 14 TRBD2 TRBV5-4 ASSLGSGGAEETQY
TRBJ1-3 12 NA TRBV7-9 ASSLQGSGNTIY
TRBJ2-1 11 NA TRBV2 ASSESPVLEQF
TRBJ1-1 14 TRBD1 TRBV19 ASSAPNRGAGTEAF
TRBJ1-6 13 TRBD1 TRBV27 ASSLLRQGNSPLH
TRBJ1-1 14 TRBD1 TRBV6-6 ASSYAGTGYGTEAF
TRBJ1-6 12 NA TRBV25-1 ASSEYVDNSPLH
TRBJ1-4 13 NA TRBV9 ASSVTQSGDEKLF